This T cell receptor (beta chain) came from a study of diagnostic markers for celiac disease (dated by TCRdb to the early 2020s). The instrument was an Illumina MiSeq. TCRdb reprocessed the reads, so every CDR3 protein sequence counts as one entry and DNA is not shown. For this sample, the table gives more than 1,200 distinct CDR3 sequences. In total, the top ten clones hold around 15% of the sample. CDR1 and CDR2 (DFQATT, SNEGSKA) derive from the germline V gene (reference sequence). The CDR3 runs 14 residues from the cysteine to the phenylalanine. DNA for this receptor is not on file. This clonotype is large (0.1 to 1%) on the basis of its frequency; no count is available. Its antigen specificity is not known.

Material for sequencing was either unsorted cells or a sorted T cell fraction (not recorded which). This sequence was found in a human donor. The chain is encoded by TRBV20-1 joined to TRBJ2-2. The CDR3 amino acid sequence is: CSARDIAITGELFF.